The 32 T cell receptor beta chains reported below all come from one sample, sequenced in a study of shared clonotypes between healthy human individuals. Sequencing was performed with immunoSEQ multiplex PCR; in TCRdb, only in-frame clones are kept and a portion is missing. The table records under 120,000 clones, roughly 70% of them present only once. The specimen sequenced was memory CD8+ T cells sorted from blood. Subset meaning: CD45RO+ cells pooled with CCR7-negative TemRA cells. The receptors come from a woman in her 30s in good health.

The sample holds a few counts of this clone. This chain links TRBV5-1 with TRBJ2-1; D call uncertain. Trimming left V 4 bases short and J 15 bases short, with 11 bases between. CDR1 and CDR2 from the germline V gene are SGHRS and YFSETQ. The CDR3 contains 10 residues. CDR3 sequence: CASSNGGPFF. The DNA of the CDR3 is TGCGCCAGCAGCAATGGCGGTCCGTTCTTC.

The chain is built from TRBV4-1 and TRBJ2-3; tentatively, D is TRBD1 or TRBD2 (5 bases each). Between the trimmed V and J ends, which lost 4 bases and 0 bases, there was a span of 26 bases. The CDR3 consists of 20 residues. From germline, CDR1 is MGHRA and CDR2 YSYEKL. Here the CDR3 DNA reads TGCGCCAGCAGCCCCCCTGCTTCGGGGCACCCATTCCTTAGCACAGATACGCAGTATTTT. Its translation: CASSPPASGHPFLSTDTQYF.

In the case of this clone: Other DNA sequences in this specimen translate into the identical CDR3. The CDR3 DNA sequence: TGCGCCAGCAGCTTCGGGCAGGGCGAGACCCAGTACTTC. Translated, it gives CASSFGQGETQYF. The chain joins TRBV5-1 to TRBJ2-5; D possibly corresponds to TRBD1 (5 bases). There are 13 residues in the CDR3. V shed 2 bases and J shed 5 bases, with 10 bases lying between them. Germline lookup yields CDR1 SGHRS and CDR2 YFSETQ.

A single count supports this clone. The rearrangement joins TRBV6-6 to TRBJ1-5, with 10 bases fitting TRBD1. The CDR3 has 16 amino acids. Losses at the gene ends were 2 bases for V and 12 bases for J; bases not matched to a gene: 13. CDR1 and CDR2 (germline): MNHNY, SVGAGI (reference sequence). The CDR3 coding sequence is TGTGCCAGCAGTTACCTTACCGGGACAGGGGAAAATCTCCAGCATTTT. Amino acids: CASSYLTGTGENLQHF.

J is TRBJ2-3 and V is TRBV28, with 8 bases lining up with TRBD2. The CDR3 runs to 16 residues. Germline CDR1 MDHEN, CDR2 SYDVKM. V shed 2 bases and J 0 bases; nucleotides not matched to a gene: 4. Written as DNA, the CDR3 is TGTGCCAGCAGTTTAAGACTAGCGCTAAGCACAGATACGCAGTATTTT. Translated, it gives CASSLRLALSTDTQYF.

This sequence joins TRBV10-3 and TRBJ2-1, with unresolved D. Trimming pared 6 bases from V and 0 bases from J, leaving 12 bases between. CDR3 size: 15 residues. The germline CDR1 and CDR2 sequences are ENHRY and SYGVKD. This chain's CDR3 is CAISDRGSSYNEQFF. In nucleotides, the CDR3 is TGTGCCATCAGCGATCGAGGAAGCTCCTACAATGAGCAGTTCTTC.

This clone has more than one count but fewer than ten. The gene calls are TRBV28 and TRBJ2-7; 7 bases fit TRBD2. V shed 7 bases, J shed 2 bases, and the junction held 8 bases outside the gene matches. The CDR3 length is 14 residues. Germline V gene data show CDR1 as MDHEN and CDR2 as SYDVKM. DNA for the CDR3: TGTGCCAGCATCAACGTAGGACTAGCCTACGAGCAGTACTTC. It specifies CASINVGLAYEQYF.

The chain combines TRBV6-1 with TRBJ1-4, with 7 bases identical to TRBD1. With 5 bases clipped from V and 7 bases from J, the junction kept 7 bases outside the gene matches. The CDR3 spans 14 residues. Germline CDR1 reads MNHNS; CDR2 reads SASEGT. The CDR3: CASSLGQEGEKLFF. DNA for the CDR3: TGTGCCAGCAGTTTAGGACAGGAAGGTGAAAAACTGTTTTTT.

This clone was counted at least ten times. This sequence joins TRBV7-8 and TRBJ2-3; D is possibly TRBD2 (6 bases). Germline CDR1 and CDR2: SGHVS and FQNEAQ. This CDR3 is 16 amino acids long. Trimming removed 2 bases from V and 4 bases from J, with 16 bases in between. The CDR3 is CASSLLGLRDADTQYF. CDR3 bases: TGTGCCAGCAGCTTATTGGGTTTGCGGGATGCAGATACGCAGTATTTT.

The genes are TRBV19 and TRBJ2-7, with D possibly called TRBD1 or TRBD2 (5 bases each). CDR1 LNHDA and CDR2 SQIVND come from the germline V gene (reference sequence). The CDR3 length is 14 residues. Trimming left V 3 bases short and J 3 bases short, with 12 bases between. CDR3 loop: CASSIWDGFYEQYF. CDR3 coding DNA: TGTGCCAGTAGTATTTGGGACGGATTCTACGAGCAGTACTTC.

Details on this clone: This likely came from a read error, as a far larger clone is one base away. Additional DNA sequences in this sample encode the identical CDR3. J is TRBJ1-1 and V is TRBV7-9; D may be TRBD1 (6 bases). CDR1 and CDR2 (germline): SEHNR, FQNEAQ (reference sequence). This CDR3 has 15 residues. In DNA form, the CDR3 reads TGTGCTAGCAGTTCCGAAGGACAGACGAACACTGAAGCTTTCTTT. Translation: CASSSEGQTNTEAFF.

The V call is TRBV30, the J call TRBJ2-1; TRBD1 agrees at 9 bases. Germline values: CDR1 GTSNPN, CDR2 SVGIG (reference sequence). The CDR3 has 13 residues. After removal of 1 base from V and 12 bases from J, the junction contained 7 bases not matched to a gene. DNA of the CDR3: TGTGCCTGGAGTGAGGGACAGGGAGGAGGGCAGTTCTTC. It is translated as CAWSEGQGGGQFF.

The chain couples TRBV18 to TRBJ2-3; possibly TRBD1 for D (5 bases). The ends were cut back, 3 bases at V and 6 bases at J, with 19 bases in the middle. CDR1 is KGHSH, CDR2 LQKENI, per germline. The CDR3 is 16 residues long. The CDR3: CASSPSDNYPHDTQYF. The CDR3 DNA reads as TGTGCCAGCTCACCTTCGGACAACTACCCACATGATACGCAGTATTTT.

This clone came up a few times. The rearrangement links TRBV5-5 to TRBJ2-7, with D possibly called TRBD1 or TRBD2 (5 bases each). The CDR3 sequence is 16 residues long. V lost 1 base, J lost 2 bases, and 16 bases lay in between. The germline CDR1 and CDR2 sequences are SGHKS and YYEKEE (reference sequence). In DNA, the CDR3 is TGTGCCAGCAGCTTGAACGTGGGGACGCCTCCCTACGAGCAGTACTTC. Protein: CASSLNVGTPPYEQYF.

This sequence joins TRBV2 and TRBJ1-2; D remains unclear. Trimming shortened V by 4 bases and J by 0 bases, and 9 bases separated the two germline ends. The CDR3 contains 14 residues. Germline V gives CDR1 SNHLY, CDR2 FYNNEI. The DNA for the CDR3 is TGTGCCAGCAGTGGTATGGGAGCTAACTATGGCTACACCTTC. Encoded protein: CASSGMGANYGYTF.

The DNA for the CDR3 is TGTGCTAGTGGTTCTCGTCATAGCACAGGGGAGGGAACTGAAGCTTTCTTT. It specifies CASGSRHSTGEGTEAFF. V and J are TRBV12-5 and TRBJ1-1; the match to TRBD1 covers 7 bases. There are 17 residues in the CDR3. The germline V gene encodes CDR1 LGHNT and CDR2 FRNRAP. The junction had 16 bases not matched to a gene; V was cut back by 4 bases and J by 5 bases.

The chain combines TRBV5-1 with TRBJ2-3; D possibly matches TRBD1 or TRBD2 (6 bases each). The CDR3 is made up of 15 amino acids. Germline-derived CDR1 and CDR2 are SGHRS and YFSETQ. V lost 2 bases to trimming and J lost 8 bases, with 18 bases between them. CDR3 DNA sequence: TGCGCCAGCAGCTTTACCCCCAGAGAGGGGGGTACGCAGTATTTT. As protein: CASSFTPREGGTQYF. Complete variable domain (other parts from reference TRBV5-1 and TRBJ2-3): KAGVTQTPRYLIKTRGQQVTLSCSPISGHRSVSWYQQTPGQGLQFLFEYFSETQRNKGNFPGRFSGRQFSNSRSEMNVSTLELGDSALYLCASSFTPREGGTQYFGPGTRLTVL.

V is TRBV5-1 and J is TRBJ2-2; tentatively, D is TRBD2 (6 bases). This CDR3 region has 11 residues. Germline CDR1 SGHRS, CDR2 YFSETQ. Trimming left V 5 bases short and J 7 bases short, with 6 bases between. In nucleotides, the CDR3 is TGCGCCAGCAGGGGAGGCGGGGAGCTGTTTTTT. It is translated as CASRGGGELFF.

The rearrangement links TRBV5-1 to TRBJ2-5, with a possible D match to TRBD1 (6 bases). The CDR3 is 16 amino acids. Germline V gene data show CDR1 as SGHRS and CDR2 as YFSETQ. The germline V and J ends were trimmed by 4 bases and 2 bases, with 18 bases remaining between them. The CDR3 nucleotides read TGCGCCAGCAGCGGACGTCCCCGGGACAATCAAGAGACCCAGTACTTC. It yields the protein CASSGRPRDNQETQYF.

The rearrangement uses TRBV2 and TRBJ2-1; D is unclear. The CDR3 has 12 amino acids. Germline V lookup: CDR1 SNHLY, CDR2 FYNNEI. Trimming removed 5 bases from V and 4 bases from J, with 6 bases in between. The CDR3 loop is CASSNQYNEQFF. CDR3 nucleotides: TGTGCCAGCAGTAACCAGTACAATGAGCAGTTCTTC. The variable domain in full, with the rest retrieved from reference TRBV2 and TRBJ2-1, is EPEVTQTPSHQVTQMGQEVILRCVPISNHLYFYWYRQILGQKVEFLVSFYNNEISEKSEIFDDQFSVERPDGSNFTLKIRSTKLEDSAMYFCASSNQYNEQFFGPGTRLTVL.

In its sample, this clone was seen once. The chain carries TRBV4-1 and TRBJ2-4; 10 bases align to TRBD2. Per the germline V gene, CDR1 is MGHRA and CDR2 is YSYEKL. The CDR3 extends over 17 amino acids. V lost 3 bases and J lost 2; bases outside the gene matches: 7. CDR3 in DNA: TGCGCCAGCAGCCAGCCTAGCGGGAGTGGAACCAAAAACATTCAGTACTTC. Encoded protein: CASSQPSGSGTKNIQYF.

The rearrangement uses TRBV6-6 and TRBJ2-2; D tentatively fits TRBD1 or TRBD2 (5 bases each). This CDR3 is built from 15 residues. CDR1 and CDR2 (germline): MNHNY, SVGAGI (reference sequence). Trimming cost V 8 bases and J 5 bases, with 18 bases left between them. This CDR3 reads CASYQGEFYTGELFF. DNA of the CDR3: TGTGCCAGCTATCAAGGGGAGTTTTATACCGGGGAGCTGTTTTTT.

The chain carries TRBV28 and TRBJ2-7; D is unresolved. This CDR3 contains 14 residues. Germline-derived CDR1 and CDR2 are MDHEN and SYDVKM. With 1 base removed from V and 2 bases from J, the gap between germline ends came to 9 bases. The CDR3 DNA reads as TGTGCCAGCAGTTTATATCGGGTTACCTACGAGCAGTACTTC. Translated: CASSLYRVTYEQYF.

The genes are TRBV4-1 and TRBJ2-5; 8 bases fit TRBD1. TRBJ2-7 explains the end of the DNA better; the J call may be wrong. The germline CDR1 and CDR2 sequences are MGHRA and YSYEKL. The CDR3 loop spans 14 amino acids. Here the CDR3 DNA reads TGCGCCAGCAGCCACGCGGGACAGGTCTACGAGCAGTACTTC. Translation gives CASSHAGQVYEQYF.

The J gene is TRBJ2-1, the V gene TRBV11-3; TRBD2 agrees at 8 bases. V dropped 5 bases and J dropped 2; count of bases not matched to a gene: 11. From germline, CDR1 is SGHNT and CDR2 YENEEA. The CDR3 has 17 amino acids. CDR3 sequence: CASSPEVTGGPYNEQFF. In DNA form, the CDR3 reads TGTGCCAGCAGCCCTGAGGTAACGGGAGGGCCCTACAATGAGCAGTTCTTC.

The chain couples TRBV6-6 to TRBJ2-2; no definite D call. The CDR3 extends over 15 amino acids. Looked up from germline, CDR1 is MNHNY and CDR2 is SVGAGI (reference sequence). The V and J ends lost 5 bases and 1 base respectively, with 11 bases between them. This CDR3 reads CASSRPGRNTGELFF. In DNA form, the CDR3 reads TGTGCCAGCAGTCGGCCCGGGCGGAACACCGGGGAGCTGTTTTTT.

The J gene is TRBJ2-5, the V gene TRBV5-1; the match to TRBD2 covers 11 bases. Trimming took 2 bases from V and 1 from J; bases not matched to a gene: 10. Germline CDR1 SGHRS, CDR2 YFSETQ. CDR3 size: 18 residues. CDR3 DNA sequence: TGCGCCAGCAGCTTCCCTAGTCGACTAGCGGGGCTCCAAGAGACCCAGTACTTC. Protein product: CASSFPSRLAGLQETQYF.

This clone was counted only a few times. The CDR3 protein is CASRKVSGGFNEQFF. The CDR3 DNA follows: TGTGCCAGCCGGAAGGTGTCCGGTGGTTTTAATGAGCAGTTCTTC. The genes are TRBV27 and TRBJ2-1; no firm D call. The V gene lost 8 bases and the J gene lost 7 bases, with 21 bases spanning the gap. CDR1 and CDR2 (germline): MNHEY, SMNVEV (reference sequence). The CDR3 sequence is 15 residues long.

This clone was counted only a few times. Other DNA sequences in the same sample also yield this CDR3. The V and J genes are TRBV28 and TRBJ2-2; 7 bases map to TRBD2. This CDR3 has 15 amino acids. Germline V gene sequence: CDR1 MDHEN, CDR2 SYDVKM. V was pared by 2 bases and J by 5 bases, with 5 bases of the junction left unmatched. CDR3 nucleotide sequence: TGTGCCAGCAGTTTAGCGGGAGTAGAAACCGGGGAGCTGTTTTTT. Its protein product is CASSLAGVETGELFF.

The chain employs TRBV7-8 and TRBJ2-5, with TRBD1 matching 8 bases. The CDR3 totals 14 residues. After removal of 5 bases from V and 5 bases from J, the junction contained 7 bases not matched to a gene. CDR1 and CDR2 from the germline V gene are SGHVS and FQNEAQ. DNA of the CDR3: TGTGCCAGCAGCGCACCGACAGGGGTTGAGACCCAGTACTTC. Residues: CASSAPTGVETQYF.

V gene TRBV21-1 combines with J gene TRBJ2-1; the table's D call, TRBD1, has no DNA check behind it. TRBV21-1 is deemed a pseudogene. The CDR3 has 17 residues. This CDR3 reads CARSVGRGQGFYNEQFF. CDR3 DNA sequence: TGTGCCAGATCCGTGGGGAGGGGACAGGGATTTTACAATGAGCAGTTCTTC.

This clone showed up many times. The CDR3 coding sequence is TGTGCCAGCAGTGGGCCTTATACGCCGGGCAAAAACATTCAGTACTTC. It specifies CASSGPYTPGKNIQYF. The J gene is TRBJ2-4, the V gene TRBV6-1; D remains unclear. The CDR3 is made up of 16 amino acids. Germline lookup yields CDR1 MNHNS and CDR2 SASEGT. Trimming cost V 4 bases and J 3 bases, with 16 bases left between them.